Sequencing of this T cell receptor (beta chain) was carried out in a study of radiotherapy plus CTLA-4 blockade in lung cancer. This clone was detected once. Sequenced by immunoSEQ multiplex PCR; TCRdb stores in-frame clones only, minus some. This table has 25,000 to 35,000 clones, around 73% appearing once. The CDR3 spans 11 residues. V gave up 11 bases and J gave up 11 bases, with 18 bases separating them. CDR1 is SGHNT and CDR2 is YENEEA in the germline V gene. The sequencing used peripheral blood, collected from a patient treated with radiotherapy plus ipilimumab. This TCR came from a human donor with non-small cell lung cancer who had stable disease on radiotherapy plus ipilimumab. V is TRBV11-3 and J is TRBJ1-1; D is unresolved. The CDR3 is CAPHTPRIAFF. In DNA, the CDR3 is TGTGCCCCCCATACCCCTAGGATTGCTTTCTTT. Combining the CDR3 with reference TRBV11-3 and TRBJ1-1 gives the whole variable domain EAGVVQSPRYKIIEKKQPVAFWCNPISGHNTLYWYLQNLGQGPELLIRYENEEAVDDSQLPKDRFSAERLKGVDSTLKIQPAELGDSAVYLCAPHTPRIAFFGQGTRLTVV.